This T cell receptor beta chain was obtained from a study of glioma-infiltrating T cells after dendritic cell vaccination (dated by TCRdb to about 2016). Notes on the research overall: The cohort comprised approximately 15 glioblastoma patients from Phase I and II dendritic cell vaccination trials, 9 newly diagnosed and 6 with recurrent disease. Between about 2003 and 2012, patients were given autologous tumor lysate-pulsed dendritic cell vaccination. The vaccine consisted of monocyte-derived dendritic cells cultured approximately seven days with IL-4 and GM-CSF, then pulsed overnight with autologous tumor lysate. Patients received three intradermal dendritic cell vaccine injections at biweekly intervals in the arm below the axilla. In glioblastoma patients vaccinated with dendritic cells, deep sequencing of TCR beta CDR3 regions served to measure the amount of tumor-infiltrating lymphocytes and to compare repertoires between tumor and blood. Survival after dendritic cell vaccination was correlated with TCR sequencing metrics, including TIL content and tumor-blood repertoire overlap.

Study-level results and caveats: No direct relationship between TCR clonality and survival was found, suggesting a diverse polyclonal response may matter. The TCR overlap response model with three groups was called speculative and said to need prospective validation. The cohort was small and heterogeneous, only a few patients had full blood and tumor sets, and even fewer had initial-recurrent tumor pairs. After dendritic cell vaccination, a higher estimated pretreatment TIL content predicted longer time to progression and longer overall survival.

Selection of patients required sufficient residual fresh-frozen tumor tissue and over two years of available survival data. None of the glioblastoma patients carried an isocitrate dehydrogenase mutation, although molecular status otherwise varied. PBMC were collected before vaccination, two weeks after the third vaccination, and at tumor progression when it occurred. The Qiagen DNeasy Blood extraction Kit was used to extract genomic DNA. The germline V gene specifies ENHRY as CDR1 and SYGVKD as CDR2. Trimming costs V 3 bases and J 7 bases, and their ends lie 7 bases apart. Including the terminal cysteine and phenylalanine, the CDR3 comprises 13 residues. Only the CDR3 part of the read is kept: 39 bases, read in frame from the first base. A note on this clone: The antigen it binds to is not known. No base quality values were provided; no much bigger clone lies one nucleotide off.

TCRB CDR3 regions were amplified from approximately 2 ug genomic DNA, or all available DNA if less, using the immunoSEQ assay. Multiplex PCR used 60 forward primers for TCR V beta segments and 13 reverse primers for J beta segments. To estimate reads per starting template, synthetic control templates were spiked into each sample at limiting dilution. Sequencing produced 87 bp reads on the Illumina HiSeq System. The authors' pipeline ran thus. PCR and sequencing errors were removed by a nearest neighbor algorithm that merged closely related sequences. TCR overlap was defined as the percentage of unique tumor TCR beta sequences that were also found in the peripheral blood of the same patient. TCRdb carries this immuneACCESS record with in-frame sequences only. Its versions omit some clonotypes, under half of them owing to an unresolved V gene in the studies checked, with the rest unexplained. The D gene and trimming were derived from the DNA, and the V and J assignments and clone size from that table. The sample table contains 90,000 or so clones; only one count was recorded for 70% to 90% of them. Of the sample, about 3.2% is held by the ten largest clones.

The chain was built from TRBV10-3 and TRBJ1-6; the D gene is possibly TRBD1, with 6 bases matching. The specimen comprised blood, sampled before dendritic cell vaccination. The TCR sequence derives from a human donor with glioblastoma. CDR3 protein: CAISDRGNSPLHF. The sequenced DNA: TGTGCCATCAGTGACAGGGGAAATTCACCCCTCCACTTT.